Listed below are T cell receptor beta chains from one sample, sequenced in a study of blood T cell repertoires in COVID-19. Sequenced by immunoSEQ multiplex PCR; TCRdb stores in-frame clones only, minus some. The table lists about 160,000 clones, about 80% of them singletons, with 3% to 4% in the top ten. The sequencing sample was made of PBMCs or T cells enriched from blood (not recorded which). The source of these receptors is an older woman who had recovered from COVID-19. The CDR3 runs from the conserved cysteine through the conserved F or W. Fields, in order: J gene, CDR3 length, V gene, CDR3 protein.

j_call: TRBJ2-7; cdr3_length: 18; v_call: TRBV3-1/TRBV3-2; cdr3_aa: CASSQAGGGALISYEQYF
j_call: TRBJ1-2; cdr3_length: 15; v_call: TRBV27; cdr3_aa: CASSLIEGGVNGYTF
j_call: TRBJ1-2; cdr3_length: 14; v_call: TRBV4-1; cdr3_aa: CASSHDRAGYGYTF
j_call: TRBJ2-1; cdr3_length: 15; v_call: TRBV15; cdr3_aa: CATSSWTPAGDEQFF
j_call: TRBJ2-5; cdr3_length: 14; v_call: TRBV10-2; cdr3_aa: CASGRQGARETQYF
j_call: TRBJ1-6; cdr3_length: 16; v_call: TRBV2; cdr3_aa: CASSRRGQTYNSPLHF
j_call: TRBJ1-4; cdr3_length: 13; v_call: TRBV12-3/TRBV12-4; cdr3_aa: CASSRRQGEKLFF
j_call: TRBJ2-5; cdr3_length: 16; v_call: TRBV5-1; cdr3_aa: CASSLVLGGPEETQYF
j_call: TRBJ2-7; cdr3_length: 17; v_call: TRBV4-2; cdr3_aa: CASSQLGLAGGLYEQYF
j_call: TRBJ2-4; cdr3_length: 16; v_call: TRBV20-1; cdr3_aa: CSASGSGELAKNIQYF
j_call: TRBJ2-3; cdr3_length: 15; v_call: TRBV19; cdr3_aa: CASSRASGYTDTQYF
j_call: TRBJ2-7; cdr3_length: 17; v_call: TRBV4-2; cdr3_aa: CASSLGGILAGPYEQYF
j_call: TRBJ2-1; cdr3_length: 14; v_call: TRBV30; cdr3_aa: CAWSRGGSYNEQFF
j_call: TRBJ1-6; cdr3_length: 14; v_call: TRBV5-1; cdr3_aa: CASSSGTDYSPLHF
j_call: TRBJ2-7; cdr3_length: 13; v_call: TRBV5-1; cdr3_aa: CARQGPSSYEQYF
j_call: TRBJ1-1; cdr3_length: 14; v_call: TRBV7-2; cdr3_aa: CASSLGQGSTEAFF
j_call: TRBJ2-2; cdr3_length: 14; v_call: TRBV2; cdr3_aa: CASSGQGNTGELFF
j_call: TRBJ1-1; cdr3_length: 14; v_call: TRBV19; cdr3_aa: CASSMSPFNTEAFF
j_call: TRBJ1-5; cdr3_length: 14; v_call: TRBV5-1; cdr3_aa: CASSLRGGNQPQHF
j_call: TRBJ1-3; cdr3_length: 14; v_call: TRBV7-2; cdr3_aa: CASSLGGPGNTIYF
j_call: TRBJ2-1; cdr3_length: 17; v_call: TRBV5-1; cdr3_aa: CASSMGLAGGPYDEQFF
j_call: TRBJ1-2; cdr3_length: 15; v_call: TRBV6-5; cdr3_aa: CASSYGTGGDYGYTF
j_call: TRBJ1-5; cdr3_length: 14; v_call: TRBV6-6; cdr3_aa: CASSYMAGDLPQHF
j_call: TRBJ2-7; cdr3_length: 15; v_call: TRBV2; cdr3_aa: CASSVGQGSTGEQYF
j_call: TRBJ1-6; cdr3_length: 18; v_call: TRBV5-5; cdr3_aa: CASSHRGYTELGISPLHF
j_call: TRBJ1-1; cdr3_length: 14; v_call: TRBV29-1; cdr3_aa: CSVVGQGVNTEAFF
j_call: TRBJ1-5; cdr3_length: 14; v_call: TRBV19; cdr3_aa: CASSSWGQSQPQHF
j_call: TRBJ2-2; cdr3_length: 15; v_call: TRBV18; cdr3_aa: CASATRRGNTGELFF
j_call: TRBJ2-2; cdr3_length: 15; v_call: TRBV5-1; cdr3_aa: CASSLGTGATGELFF
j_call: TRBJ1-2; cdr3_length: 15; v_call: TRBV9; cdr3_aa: CASSVAGTGNYGYTF
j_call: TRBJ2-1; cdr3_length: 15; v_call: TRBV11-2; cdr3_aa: CASSLLSAGGNEQFF
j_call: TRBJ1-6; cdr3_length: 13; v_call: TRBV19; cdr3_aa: CASSISPDSPLHF